This T cell receptor (beta chain) was sequenced for a study of T cells expressing NK-cell markers. Background on the study: Underlying the TCR beta repertoires were sorted CD3+CD56+NKG2C+, CD3+CD56+NKG2C- and CD3+CD56-NKG2C+ T cells. HCMV seropositivity characterized seven of the eight sequenced donors, and seronegativity one.

After re-calling the 5' RACE reads, TCRdb lists one entry per CDR3 protein, DNA absent. The listing records some 110,000 distinct CDR3 sequences. Germline V gene data show CDR1 as MNHEY and CDR2 as SMNVEV (reference sequence). CDR3 size: 12 residues. Sequenced sample: blood T cells: a sorted CD56 or NKG2C T cell subset, CD4+ or CD8+ T cells, or bulk PBMC T cells (not recorded which). This TCR was recovered from a woman between 18 and 70 years old in good health. The chain recombines TRBV27 with TRBJ1-2; TCRdb's D gene call, TRBD1, goes unchecked for lack of DNA. The CDR3 reads CASRDRNFGYTF.